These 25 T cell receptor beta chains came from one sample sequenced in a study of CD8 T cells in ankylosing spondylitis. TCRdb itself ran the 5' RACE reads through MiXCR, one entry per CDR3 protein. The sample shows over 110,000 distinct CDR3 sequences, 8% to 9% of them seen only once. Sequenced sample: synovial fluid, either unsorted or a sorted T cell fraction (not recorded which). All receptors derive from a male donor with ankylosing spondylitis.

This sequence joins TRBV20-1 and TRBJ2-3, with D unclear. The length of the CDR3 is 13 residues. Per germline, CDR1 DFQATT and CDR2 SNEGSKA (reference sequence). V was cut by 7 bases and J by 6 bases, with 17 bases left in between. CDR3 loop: CSVPLPLTDTQYF. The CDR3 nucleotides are TGCAGTGTGCCCCTTCCTTTGACTGATACGCAGTATTTT.

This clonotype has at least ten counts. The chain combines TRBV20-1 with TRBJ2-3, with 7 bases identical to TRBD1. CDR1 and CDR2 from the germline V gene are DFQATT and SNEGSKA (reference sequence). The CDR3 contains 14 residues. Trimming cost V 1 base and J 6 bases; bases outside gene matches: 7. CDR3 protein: CSARVPGGPDTQYF. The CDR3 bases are TGCAGTGCTAGAGTCCCAGGGGGTCCGGATACGCAGTATTTT.

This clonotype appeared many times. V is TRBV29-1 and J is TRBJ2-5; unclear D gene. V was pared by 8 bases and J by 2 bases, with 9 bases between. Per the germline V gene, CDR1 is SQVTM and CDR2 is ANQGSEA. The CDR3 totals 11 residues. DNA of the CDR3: TGCAGCTTAGGGCCGCAAGAGACCCAGTACTTC. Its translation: CSLGPQETQYF.

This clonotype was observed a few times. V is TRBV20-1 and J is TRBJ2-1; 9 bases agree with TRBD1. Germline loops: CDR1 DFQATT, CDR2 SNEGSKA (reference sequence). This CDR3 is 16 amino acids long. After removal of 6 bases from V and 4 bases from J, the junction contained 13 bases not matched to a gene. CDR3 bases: TGCAGTGCCGCCGGGACAGGGAGTGGGAATTACAATGAGCAGTTCTTC. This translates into CSAAGTGSGNYNEQFF.

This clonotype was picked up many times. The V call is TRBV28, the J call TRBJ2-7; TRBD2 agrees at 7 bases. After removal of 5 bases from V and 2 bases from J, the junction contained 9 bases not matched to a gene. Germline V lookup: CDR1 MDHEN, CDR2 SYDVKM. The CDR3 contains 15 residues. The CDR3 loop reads CASSPSGGPTYEQYF. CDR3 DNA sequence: TGTGCCAGCAGTCCTAGCGGAGGCCCTACCTACGAGCAGTACTTC.

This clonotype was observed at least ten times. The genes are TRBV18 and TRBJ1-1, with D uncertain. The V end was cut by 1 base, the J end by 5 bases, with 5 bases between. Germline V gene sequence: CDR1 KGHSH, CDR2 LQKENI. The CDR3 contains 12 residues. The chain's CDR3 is CASSPQGTEAFF. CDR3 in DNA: TGTGCCAGCTCACCACAGGGAACTGAAGCTTTCTTT.

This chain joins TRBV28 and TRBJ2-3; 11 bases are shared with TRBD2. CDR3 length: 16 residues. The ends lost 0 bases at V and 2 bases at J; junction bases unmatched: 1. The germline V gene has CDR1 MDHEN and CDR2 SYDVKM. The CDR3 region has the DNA TGTGCCAGCAGTTTATGGACTAGCGGGGACACAGATACGCAGTATTTT. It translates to CASSLWTSGDTDTQYF.

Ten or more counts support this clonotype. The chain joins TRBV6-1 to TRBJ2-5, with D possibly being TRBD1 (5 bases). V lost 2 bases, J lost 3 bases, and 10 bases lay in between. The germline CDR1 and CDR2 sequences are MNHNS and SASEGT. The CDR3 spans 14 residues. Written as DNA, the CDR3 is TGTGCCAGCAGTGAACGGGCAGGGAAAGAGACCCAGTACTTC. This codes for CASSERAGKETQYF.

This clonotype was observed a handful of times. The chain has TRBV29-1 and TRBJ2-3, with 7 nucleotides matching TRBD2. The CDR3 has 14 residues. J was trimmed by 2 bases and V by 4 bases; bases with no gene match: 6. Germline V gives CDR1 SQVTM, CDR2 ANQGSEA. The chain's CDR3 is CSVVRGSFTDTQYF. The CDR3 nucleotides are TGCAGCGTTGTCCGCGGGAGCTTCACAGATACGCAGTATTTT.

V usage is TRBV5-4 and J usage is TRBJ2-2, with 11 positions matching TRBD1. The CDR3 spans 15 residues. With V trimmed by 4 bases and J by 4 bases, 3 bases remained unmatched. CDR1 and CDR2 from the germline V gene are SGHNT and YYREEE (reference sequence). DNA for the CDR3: TGTGCCAGCAGCGCCGGGACAGGGGGCACCGGGGAGCTGTTTTTT. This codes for CASSAGTGGTGELFF. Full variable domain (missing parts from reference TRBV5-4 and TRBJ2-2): ETGVTQSPTHLIKTRGQQVTLRCSSQSGHNTVSWYQQALGQGPQFIFQYYREEENGRGNFPPRFSGLQFPNYSSELNVNALELDDSALYLCASSAGTGGTGELFFGEGSRLTVL.

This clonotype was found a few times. CDR3 in DNA: TGTGCCAGCAGCCGGGTATCTGGGGAGCTGTTTTTT. Protein sequence: CASSRVSGELFF. V is TRBV5-6 and J is TRBJ2-2; D is unresolved. From germline, CDR1 is SGHDT and CDR2 YYEEEE. V was shortened by 4 bases and J by 8 bases, with 9 bases between the two germline ends. This CDR3 is 12 amino acids long.

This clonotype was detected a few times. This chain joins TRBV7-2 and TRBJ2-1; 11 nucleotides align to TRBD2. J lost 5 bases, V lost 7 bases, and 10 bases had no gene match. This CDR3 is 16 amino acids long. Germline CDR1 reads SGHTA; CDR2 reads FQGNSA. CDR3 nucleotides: TGTGCCAGCACCCAAACCCTAGCGGGGGGTCACAATGAGCAGTTCTTC. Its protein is CASTQTLAGGHNEQFF.

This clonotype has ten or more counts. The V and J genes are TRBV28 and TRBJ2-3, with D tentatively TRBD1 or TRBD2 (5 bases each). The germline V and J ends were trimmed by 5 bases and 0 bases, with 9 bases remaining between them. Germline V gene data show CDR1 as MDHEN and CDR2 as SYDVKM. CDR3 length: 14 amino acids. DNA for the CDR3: TGTGCCAGCAGTCGGGACCTTAGCACAGATACGCAGTATTTT. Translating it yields CASSRDLSTDTQYF.

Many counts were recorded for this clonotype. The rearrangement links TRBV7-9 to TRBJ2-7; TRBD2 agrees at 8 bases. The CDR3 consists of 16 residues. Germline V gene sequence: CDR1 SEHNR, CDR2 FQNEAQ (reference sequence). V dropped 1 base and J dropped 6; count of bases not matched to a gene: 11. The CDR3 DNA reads TGTGCCAGCAGCTTAGTCGGTGGTGCTAGCGGGCGCGAGCAGTACTTC. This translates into CASSLVGGASGREQYF.

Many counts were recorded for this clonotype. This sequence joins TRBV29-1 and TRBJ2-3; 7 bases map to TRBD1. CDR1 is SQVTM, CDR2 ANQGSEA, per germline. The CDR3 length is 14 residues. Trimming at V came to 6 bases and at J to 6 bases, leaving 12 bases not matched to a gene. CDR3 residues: CSVLRDSGRDTQYF. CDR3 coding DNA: TGCAGCGTCCTCCGGGACAGTGGACGGGATACGCAGTATTTT.

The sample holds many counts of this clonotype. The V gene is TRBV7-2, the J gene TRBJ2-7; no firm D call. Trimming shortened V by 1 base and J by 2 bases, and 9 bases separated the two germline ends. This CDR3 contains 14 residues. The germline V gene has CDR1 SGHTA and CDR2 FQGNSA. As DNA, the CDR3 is TGTGCCAGCAGCTTAGTCCCAGGTACCTACGAGCAGTACTTC. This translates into CASSLVPGTYEQYF.

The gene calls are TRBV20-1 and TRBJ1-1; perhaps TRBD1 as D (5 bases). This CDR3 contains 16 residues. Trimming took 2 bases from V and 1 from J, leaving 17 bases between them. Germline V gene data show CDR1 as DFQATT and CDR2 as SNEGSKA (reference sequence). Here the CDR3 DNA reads TGCAGTGCTAGACCGGGCGGCAGAGGGACGAACACTGAAGCTTTCTTT. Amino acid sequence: CSARPGGRGTNTEAFF.

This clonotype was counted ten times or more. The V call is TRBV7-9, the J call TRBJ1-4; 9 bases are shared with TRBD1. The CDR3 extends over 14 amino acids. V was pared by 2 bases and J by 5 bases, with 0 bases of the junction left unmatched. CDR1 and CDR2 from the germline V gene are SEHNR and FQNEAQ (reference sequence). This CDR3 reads CASSLTGGNEKLFF. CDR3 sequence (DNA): TGTGCCAGCAGCTTAACAGGGGGCAATGAAAAACTGTTTTTT.

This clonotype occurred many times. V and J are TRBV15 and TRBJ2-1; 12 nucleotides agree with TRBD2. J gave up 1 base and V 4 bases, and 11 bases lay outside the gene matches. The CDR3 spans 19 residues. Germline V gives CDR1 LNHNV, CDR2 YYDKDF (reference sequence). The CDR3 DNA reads TGTGCCACCAGCAAAGAGGCTAGCGGGAGGGCCGAATCCTACAATGAGCAGTTCTTC. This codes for CATSKEASGRAESYNEQFF. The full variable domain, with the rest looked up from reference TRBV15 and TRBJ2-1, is DAMVIQNPRYQVTQFGKPVTLSCSQTLNHNVMYWYQQKSSQAPKLLFHYYDKDFNNEADTPDNFQSRRPNTSFCFLDIRSPGLGDTAMYLCATSKEASGRAESYNEQFFGPGTRLTVL.

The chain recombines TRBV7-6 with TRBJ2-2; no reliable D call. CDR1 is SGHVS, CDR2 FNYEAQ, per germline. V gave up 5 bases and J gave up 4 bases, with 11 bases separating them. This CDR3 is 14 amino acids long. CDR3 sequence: CASSKVVITGELFF. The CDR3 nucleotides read TGTGCCAGCAGCAAGGTTGTAATCACCGGGGAGCTGTTTTTT.

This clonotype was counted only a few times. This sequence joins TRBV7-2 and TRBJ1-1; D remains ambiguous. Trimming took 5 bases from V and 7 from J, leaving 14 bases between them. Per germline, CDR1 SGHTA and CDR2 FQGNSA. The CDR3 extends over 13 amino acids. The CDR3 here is CASSPRILLEAFF. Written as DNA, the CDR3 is TGTGCCAGCAGCCCTCGAATACTCCTTGAAGCTTTCTTT.

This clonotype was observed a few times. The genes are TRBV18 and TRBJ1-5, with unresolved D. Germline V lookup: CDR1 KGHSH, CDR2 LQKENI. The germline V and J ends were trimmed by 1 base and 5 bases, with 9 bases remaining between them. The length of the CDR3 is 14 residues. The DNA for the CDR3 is TGTGCCAGCTCACCACAAAGTGCCGATCAGCCCCAGCATTTT. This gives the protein CASSPQSADQPQHF.

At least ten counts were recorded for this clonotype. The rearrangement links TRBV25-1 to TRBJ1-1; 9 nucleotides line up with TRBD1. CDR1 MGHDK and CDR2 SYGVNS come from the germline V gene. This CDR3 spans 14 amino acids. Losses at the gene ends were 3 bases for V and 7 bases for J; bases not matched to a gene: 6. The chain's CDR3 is CASSDDGTGNEAFF. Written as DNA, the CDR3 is TGTGCCAGCAGTGACGACGGGACAGGGAATGAAGCTTTCTTT.

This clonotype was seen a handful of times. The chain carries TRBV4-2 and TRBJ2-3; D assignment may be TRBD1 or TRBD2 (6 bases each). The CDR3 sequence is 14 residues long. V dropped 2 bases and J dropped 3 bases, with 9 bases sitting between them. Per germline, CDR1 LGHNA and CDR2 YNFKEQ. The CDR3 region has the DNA TGTGCCAGCAGCCAACAGGGGAGGACAGATACGCAGTATTTT. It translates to CASSQQGRTDTQYF.

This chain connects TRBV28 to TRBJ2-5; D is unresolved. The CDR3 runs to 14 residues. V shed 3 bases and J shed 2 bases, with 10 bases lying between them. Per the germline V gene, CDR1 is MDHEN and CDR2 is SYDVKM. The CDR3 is CASSFGQSQETQYF. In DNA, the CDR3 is TGTGCCAGCAGTTTCGGGCAGTCACAAGAGACCCAGTACTTC.